The rows below give T cell receptor beta chains drawn from one sample of a study of cytomegalovirus exposure and HLA in healthy donors. Assay used: immunoSEQ multiplex PCR; TCRdb lists only in-frame clones, some missing. The table shows roughly 140,000 clones, with approximately 80% occurring only once. Input material: PBMCs. The receptors here all came from a boy aged 2-9 years in good health and CMV-seronegative. Both conserved end residues are part of each CDR3. The order of the fields is V gene, J gene, CDR3 protein.

TRBV4-3	TRBJ2-5	CASSQEEGQKTQYF
TRBV6-4	TRBJ2-6	CASSPQGQGTSGANVLTF
TRBV11-2	TRBJ2-7	CASSLESVGEQYF
TRBV15	TRBJ1-1	CATSRDMGTGPLSTEAFF
TRBV4-2	TRBJ2-1	CASSRRGGFPHRGDEQFF
TRBV11-1	TRBJ1-5	CASSQGARVQPQHF
TRBV7-8	TRBJ1-5	CASSSHDSYSNQPQHF
TRBV5-1	TRBJ1-1	CASSFWDRNMNTEAFF
TRBV2	TRBJ1-1	CASREDTGGVGAFF
TRBV5-1	TRBJ2-2	CASGYLAGANTGELFF
TRBV7-9	TRBJ2-1	CASSPDRQGFNEQFF
TRBV19	TRBJ2-5	CASSIISYGQETQYF
TRBV7-9	TRBJ1-1	CASSSLPTRTGGTEAFF
TRBV11-2	TRBJ1-1	CASSGHGYREAFF
TRBV27	TRBJ2-1	CASSLGRGNEQFF
TRBV5-4	TRBJ2-1	CASSLGPDRGYNEQFF
TRBV5-1	TRBJ1-5	CASSLDINQPQHF
TRBV5-1	TRBJ2-1	CASRMSGGDHNEQFF
TRBV7-9	TRBJ1-5	CSSSMPTEFDSNQPQHF
TRBV12-5	NA	CASGSPGGAGGLSYEQYF
TRBV28	TRBJ1-1	CASSLYRSEAFF
TRBV28	TRBJ1-3	CASSKAVGGGNTIYF
TRBV27	TRBJ1-2	CASKIRQGGYTF
TRBV19	TRBJ1-5	CASSIKRGNQPQHF
TRBV25-1	TRBJ2-5	CAGRTGRSPLQETQYF
TRBV9	TRBJ1-1	CASSVGQVGEAFF
TRBV18	TRBJ2-3	CASSPGAGAAPGLAGVADTQYF
TRBV25-1	TRBJ2-7	CASSEEAGGPLKSYEQYF
TRBV27	TRBJ2-1	CASSSSRIGEFF
TRBV11-3	TRBJ2-3	CASSLSTDTQYF
TRBV7-9	TRBJ1-4	CSSSLAPGRGNEKLFF
TRBV5-1	TRBJ1-2	CASSLGLGVNYGYTF
TRBV10-2	TRBJ1-1	CASSVQMNTEAFF